A single sample gave rise to the 19 T cell receptor beta chains below, sequenced in a study of OX40 agonist ivuxolimab in advanced cancers. Libraries came from the immunoSEQ multiplex PCR assay. TCRdb took over this immuneACCESS table, retaining in-frame rearrangements with V and J assigned. Such tables are incomplete; in checked studies, under half of the missing clones stem from an unresolved V gene, and the remainder is unexplained. The sample table contains some 70,000 clones; only one count was recorded for 88% of them. The top ten hold around 0.93% of the sample. This specimen was CD4+ or CD8+ T cells sorted from blood, taken in a trial of the OX40 agonist ivuxolimab. The receptors were gathered from an adult with an advanced solid tumor such as melanoma, head and neck, liver or kidney cancer.

The J gene is TRBJ2-5, the V gene TRBV4-1, with 16 positions matching TRBD2. CDR3 length: 16 residues. Germline loops: CDR1 MGHRA, CDR2 YSYEKL. The ends lost 4 bases at V and 4 bases at J; junction bases unmatched: 3. CDR3 sequence: CASSRGTSGGAETQYF. In DNA form, the CDR3 reads TGCGCCAGCAGCCGAGGGACTAGCGGGGGGGCAGAGACCCAGTACTTC.

This sequence joins TRBV28 and TRBJ2-5; 8 positions agree with TRBD2. V was clipped by 5 bases and J by 4 bases; unmatched bases: 9. Germline CDR1 is MDHEN and CDR2 is SYDVKM. CDR3 length: 15 amino acids. In nucleotides, the CDR3 is TGTGCCAGCAGTCGCGGGACTAGTATAGGAGAGACCCAGTACTTC. This sequence encodes CASSRGTSIGETQYF.

This chain connects TRBV28 to TRBJ2-7, with TRBD2 matching 8 bases. The CDR3 totals 15 residues. The germline V gene encodes CDR1 MDHEN and CDR2 SYDVKM. V gave up 6 bases and J gave up 5 bases; unmatched junction bases: 12. In nucleotides, the CDR3 is TGTGCCAGCAGCGCGGGGGGCCCGCCTGGGGACGAGCAGTACTTC. Its translation is CASSAGGPPGDEQYF.

This chain connects TRBV30 to TRBJ1-1; 8 nucleotides align to TRBD1. V lost 3 bases to trimming and J lost 8 bases; unmatched junction nucleotides: 5. CDR1 is GTSNPN, CDR2 SVGIG, per germline (reference sequence). This CDR3 has 12 residues. DNA of the CDR3: TGTGCCTGGAGGAACAGGGGGGGGGAAGCTTTCTTT. This sequence encodes CAWRNRGGEAFF.

The rearrangement uses TRBV19 and TRBJ2-7; TRBD1 matches at 7 bases. CDR1 and CDR2 (germline): LNHDA, SQIVND (reference sequence). The CDR3 has 15 amino acids. With 1 base clipped from V and 4 bases from J, the junction kept 7 bases outside the gene matches. CDR3: CASSIGTGAFYEQYF. The DNA for the CDR3 is TGTGCCAGTAGTATAGGGACAGGAGCTTTTTACGAGCAGTACTTC. Looking up the rest from reference TRBV19 and TRBJ2-7 gives the full variable domain: DGGITQSPKYLFRKEGQNVTLSCEQNLNHDAMYWYRQDPGQGLRLIYYSQIVNDFQKGDIAEGYSVSREKKESFPLTVTSAQKNPTAFYLCASSIGTGAFYEQYFGPGTRLTVT.

V and J are TRBV5-1 and TRBJ1-3, with D possibly TRBD1 on 5 matching bases. The CDR3 is 15 amino acids. CDR1 is SGHRS, CDR2 YFSETQ, per germline. With 0 bases removed from V and 4 bases from J, the gap between germline ends came to 11 bases. The CDR3 spells CASSLGSGLGNTIYF. CDR3 in DNA: TGCGCCAGCAGCTTGGGGTCAGGGCTCGGAAACACCATATATTTT.

The chain links TRBV7-2 to TRBJ2-6, with D uncertain. Germline CDR1 reads SGHTA; CDR2 reads FQGNSA. V lost 0 bases and J 2 bases, leaving 8 bases between the germline ends. This CDR3 has 16 residues. The CDR3 DNA sequence: TGTGCCAGCAGCTTAGCAGCAGTGGCTGGGGCCAACGTCCTGACTTTC. Translation: CASSLAAVAGANVLTF.

The chain has TRBV5-4 and TRBJ2-3; 11 nucleotides align to TRBD1. With 0 bases clipped from V and 5 bases from J, the junction kept 11 bases outside the gene matches. The CDR3 is 18 residues long. In germline, CDR1 is SGHNT, CDR2 YYREEE (reference sequence). The DNA for the CDR3 is TGTGCCAGCAGCTTGGGGGACAGGGGGTTCTTAGGCGGAGATACGCAGTATTTT. This codes for CASSLGDRGFLGGDTQYF.

The genes are TRBV7-9 and TRBJ2-3; the D gene is possibly TRBD2 (5 bases). Trimming shortened V by 5 bases and J by 5 bases, and 17 bases separated the two germline ends. The CDR3 spans 15 residues. Germline values: CDR1 SEHNR, CDR2 FQNEAQ (reference sequence). The chain's CDR3 is CASSPPRGLGDTQYF. The CDR3 DNA reads as TGTGCCAGCAGCCCCCCTCGAGGGTTGGGAGATACGCAGTATTTT. Combining the CDR3 with reference TRBV7-9 and TRBJ2-3 gives the whole variable domain DTGVSQNPRHKITKRGQNVTFRCDPISEHNRLYWYRQTLGQGPEFLTYFQNEAQLEKSRLLSDRFSAERPKGSFSTLEIQRTEQGDSAMYLCASSPPRGLGDTQYFGPGTRLTVL.

The rearrangement uses TRBV28 and TRBJ1-3; D gene ambiguous. Deletions cut 6 bases from V and 0 bases from J, with 15 bases between. This CDR3 is 16 amino acids long. Germline CDR1 MDHEN, CDR2 SYDVKM. CDR3 coding DNA: TGTGCCAGCAGCGAGCGCGGGCTAAGCTCTGGAAACACCATATATTTT. Translation: CASSERGLSSGNTIYF.

The V and J genes are TRBV2 and TRBJ2-1; 8 bases are a match to TRBD1. J lost 0 bases, V lost 6 bases, and 4 bases had no gene match. The CDR3 length is 15 residues. Germline V CDR1 and CDR2: SNHLY, FYNNEI. The CDR3 region is CASSRDRSSYNEQFF. The CDR3 DNA reads TGTGCCAGCAGCCGGGACAGGAGCTCCTACAATGAGCAGTTCTTC.

The chain links TRBV5-1 to TRBJ1-1; 8 bases map to TRBD1. The CDR3 contains 16 residues. CDR1 and CDR2 (germline): SGHRS, YFSETQ. The V and J ends lost 0 bases and 7 bases, in that order; junction bases with no gene match: 11. CDR3 bases: TGCGCCAGCAGCTTGGATAGTTTACAGGGGGGTGGTGAAGCTTTCTTT. It is translated as CASSLDSLQGGGEAFF.

In nucleotides, the CDR3 is TGTGCCAGCAGTGAAGACAATGAGCAGTTCTTC. Amino acids: CASSEDNEQFF. This chain links TRBV2 with TRBJ2-1; D unresolved. V was pared by 1 base and J by 5 bases, with 0 bases between. CDR3 size: 11 residues. Germline CDR1 SNHLY, CDR2 FYNNEI.

The chain joins TRBV29-1 to TRBJ1-1; D is possibly TRBD1 (5 bases). The germline V and J ends were trimmed by 0 bases and 8 bases, with 16 bases remaining between them. Germline loops: CDR1 SQVTM, CDR2 ANQGSEA. There are 14 residues in the CDR3. The CDR3 DNA reads as TGCAGCGTTGAAGATTCACAGGTCCGAGGAGAAGCTTTCTTT. This sequence encodes CSVEDSQVRGEAFF.

The chain joins TRBV28 to TRBJ1-2; D not resolved. The CDR3 totals 12 residues. Trimming took off 4 bases at V and 4 bases at J, with 7 bases between the two ends. Germline V gene data show CDR1 as MDHEN and CDR2 as SYDVKM. The CDR3 DNA is TGTGCCAGCAGTTCCCTGCTCTATGGCTACACCTTC. This encodes CASSSLLYGYTF.

V gene TRBV4-2 combines with J gene TRBJ1-1; D not certain. The V end lost 0 bases, the J end lost 1 base, and 6 bases lay between the germline ends. The CDR3 runs 14 residues. Germline assignment: CDR1 LGHNA and CDR2 YNFKEQ. The CDR3 sequence is CASSQERRNTEAFF. The CDR3 nucleotides read TGTGCCAGCAGCCAAGAGAGACGGAACACTGAAGCTTTCTTT.

The chain combines TRBV5-1 with TRBJ1-4; D unclear. This CDR3 is 16 amino acids long. V lost 5 bases and J 0 bases, leaving 14 bases between the germline ends. Germline CDR1 reads SGHRS; CDR2 reads YFSETQ. The CDR3 DNA is TGCGCCAGCAGGCAGCGAGGCTCCGCAACTAATGAAAAACTGTTTTTT. This codes for CASRQRGSATNEKLFF.

The V gene is TRBV7-6, the J gene TRBJ2-7; tentatively, D is TRBD1 or TRBD2 (5 bases each). Germline V gene data show CDR1 as SGHVS and CDR2 as FNYEAQ. V was shortened by 5 bases and J by 4 bases, with 18 bases between the two germline ends. CDR3 length: 15 residues. The DNA for the CDR3 is TGTGCCAGCAGCCGGGCGGCCAGGGAGATTTACGAGCAGTACTTC. Protein product: CASSRAAREIYEQYF.

The CDR3 is CASSVRLAVGEQYF. The CDR3 DNA sequence: TGTGCCAGCAGTGTGAGACTAGCGGTGGGTGAGCAGTACTTC. This rearrangement joins TRBV27 to TRBJ2-7, with 9 bases matching TRBD2. The CDR3 is 14 amino acids. Germline loops: CDR1 MNHEY, CDR2 SMNVEV (reference sequence). V was clipped by 5 bases and J by 7 bases; unmatched bases: 9.